The entry below gives a single T cell receptor beta chain sequence along with its context. Its specificity is unknown. The read ends 3 residues early relative to the CDR3; the germline J gene fills the gap. Libraries were prepared by immunoSEQ multiplex PCR; TCRdb keeps only in-frame clonotypes and omits some of them. There are 45,000 to 55,000 clones in the sample, none observed a single time. This sample was taken from a study of T cell clonality in common variable immunodeficiency. Study findings and constraints: Shared TCRbeta clones were fewer between CVID subjects than controls. CVID subjects showed higher TCRbeta clonality than healthy controls.

Per germline, CDR1 SGHTS and CDR2 YDEGEE. There are 15 residues in the CDR3. After removal of 5 bases from V and 4 bases from J, the junction contained 9 bases not matched to a gene. The chain uses TRBV5-8 and TRBJ2-7; 10 bases map to TRBD1. This clonotype was sampled from a person aged 18-69 years in good health. The sample taken for sequencing was peripheral blood mononuclear cells. CDR3 region: CASRPPRDRGYEQYF. CDR3 DNA (partial): TGTGCCAGCAGGCCGCCCCGGGACAGGGGTTACGAG.